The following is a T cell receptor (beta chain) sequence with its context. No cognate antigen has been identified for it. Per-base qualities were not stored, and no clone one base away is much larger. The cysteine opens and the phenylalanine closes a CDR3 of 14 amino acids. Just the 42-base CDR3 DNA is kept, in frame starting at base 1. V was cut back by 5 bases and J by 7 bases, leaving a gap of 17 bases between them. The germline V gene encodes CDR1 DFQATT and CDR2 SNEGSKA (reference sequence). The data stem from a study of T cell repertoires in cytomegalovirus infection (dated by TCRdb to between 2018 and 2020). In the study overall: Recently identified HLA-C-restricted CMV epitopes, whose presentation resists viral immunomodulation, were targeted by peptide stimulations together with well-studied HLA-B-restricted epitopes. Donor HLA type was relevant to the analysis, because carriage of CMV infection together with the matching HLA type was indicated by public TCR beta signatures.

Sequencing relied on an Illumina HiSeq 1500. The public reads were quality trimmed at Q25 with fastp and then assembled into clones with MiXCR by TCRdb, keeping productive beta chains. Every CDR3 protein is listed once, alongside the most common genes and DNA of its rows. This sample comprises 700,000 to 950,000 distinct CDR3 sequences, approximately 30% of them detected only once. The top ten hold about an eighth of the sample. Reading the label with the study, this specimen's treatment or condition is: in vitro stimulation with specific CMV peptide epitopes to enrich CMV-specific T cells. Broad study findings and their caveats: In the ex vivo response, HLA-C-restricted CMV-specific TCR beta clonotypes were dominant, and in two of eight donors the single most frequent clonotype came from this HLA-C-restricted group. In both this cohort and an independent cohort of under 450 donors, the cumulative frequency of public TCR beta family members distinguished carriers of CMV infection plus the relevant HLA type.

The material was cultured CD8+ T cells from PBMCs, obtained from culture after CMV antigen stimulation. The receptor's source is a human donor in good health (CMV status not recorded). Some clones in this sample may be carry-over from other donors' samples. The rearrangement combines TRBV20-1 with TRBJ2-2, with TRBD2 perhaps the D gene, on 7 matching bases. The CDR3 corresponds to CSARVGGGGGELFF. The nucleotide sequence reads TGCAGTGCTCGGGTGGGGGGAGGGGGCGGGGAGCTGTTTTTT.